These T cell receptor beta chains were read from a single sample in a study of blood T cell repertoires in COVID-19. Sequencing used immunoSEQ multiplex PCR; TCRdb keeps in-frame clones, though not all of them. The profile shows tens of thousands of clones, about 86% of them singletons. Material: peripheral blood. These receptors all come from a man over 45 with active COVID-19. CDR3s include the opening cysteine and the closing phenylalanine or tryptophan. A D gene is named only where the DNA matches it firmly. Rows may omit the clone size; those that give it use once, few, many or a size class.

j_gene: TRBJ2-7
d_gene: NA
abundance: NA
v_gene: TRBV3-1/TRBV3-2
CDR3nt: TGTGCCAGCAGCCAATCCCGGGGGTGGGAGCAGTACTTC
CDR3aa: CASSQSRGWEQYF

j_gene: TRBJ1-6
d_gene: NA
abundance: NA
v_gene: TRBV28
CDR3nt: TGTGCCAGCAGCCTTATGGGAGGTTGGGGTTCACCCCTCCACTTT
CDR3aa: CASSLMGGWGSPLHF

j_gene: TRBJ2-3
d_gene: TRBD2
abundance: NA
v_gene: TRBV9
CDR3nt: TGTGCCAGCAGCGCGGGACTAGCGGGGAGCCTGGAGGATACGCAGTATTTT
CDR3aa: CASSAGLAGSLEDTQYF

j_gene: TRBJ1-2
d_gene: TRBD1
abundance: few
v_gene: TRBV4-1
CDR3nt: TGCGCCAGCAGCCAGAGCCGGGACAGGAAGTATGGCTACACCTTC
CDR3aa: CASSQSRDRKYGYTF

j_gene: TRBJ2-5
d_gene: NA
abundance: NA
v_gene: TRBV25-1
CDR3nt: TGTGCCAGCAGCTGGCAGGGGGAGACCCAGTACTTC
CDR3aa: CASSWQGETQYF

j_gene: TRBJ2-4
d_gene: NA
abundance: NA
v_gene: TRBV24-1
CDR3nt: TGTGCCCGCCTGGGACTAGCCAAAAACATTCAGTACTTC
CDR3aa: CARLGLAKNIQYF

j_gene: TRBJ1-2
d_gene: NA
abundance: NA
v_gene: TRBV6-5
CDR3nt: TGTGCCAGCAGTTACCGGCGCGGACGGAGGGACTATGGCTACACCTTC
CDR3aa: CASSYRRGRRDYGYTF

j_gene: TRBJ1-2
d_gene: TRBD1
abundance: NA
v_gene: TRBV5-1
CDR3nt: TGCGCCAGCGCCCTCCAGGGGCAGGGGGCGAGTGGCTACACCTTC
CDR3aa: CASALQGQGASGYTF

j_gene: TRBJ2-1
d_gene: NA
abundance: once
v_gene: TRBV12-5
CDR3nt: TGTGCTAGTGGTTTGGTACTGGAGGGGGGGGCCCATGAGCAGTTCTTC
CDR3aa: CASGLVLEGGAHEQFF

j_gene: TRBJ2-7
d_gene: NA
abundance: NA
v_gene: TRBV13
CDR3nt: TGTGCCAGCAGCGTCCAACGGTACTACGAGCAGTACTTC
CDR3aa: CASSVQRYYEQYF

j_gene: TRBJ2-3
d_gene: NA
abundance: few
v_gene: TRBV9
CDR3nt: TGTGCCAGCTCGTGGAGGGGCACAGATACGCAGTATTTT
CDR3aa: CASSWRGTDTQYF

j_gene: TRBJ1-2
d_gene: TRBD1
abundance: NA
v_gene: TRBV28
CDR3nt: TGTGCCAGCAGTTCCTTTACAGGGGTCTATGGCTACACCTTC
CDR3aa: CASSSFTGVYGYTF

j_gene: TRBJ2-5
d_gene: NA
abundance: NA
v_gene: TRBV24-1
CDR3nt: TGTGCCACCAGTGACCGGGGACTCATCAACCAAGAGACCCAGTACTTC
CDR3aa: CATSDRGLINQETQYF

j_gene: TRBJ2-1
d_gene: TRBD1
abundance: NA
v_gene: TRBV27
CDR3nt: TGTGCCAGCAGGGAATGGGACAGGGGGCAATTTTCCTACAATGAGCAGTTCTTC
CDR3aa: CASREWDRGQFSYNEQFF

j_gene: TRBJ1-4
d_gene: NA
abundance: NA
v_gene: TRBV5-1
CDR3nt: TGCGCCAGCAGAAAGGACAGCCCAACTAATGAAAAACTGTTTTTT
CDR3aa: CASRKDSPTNEKLFF

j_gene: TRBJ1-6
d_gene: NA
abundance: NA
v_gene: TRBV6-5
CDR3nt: TGTGCCAGCAGTTACTACCAACAGGGAACGCCCCTCCACTTT
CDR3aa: CASSYYQQGTPLHF

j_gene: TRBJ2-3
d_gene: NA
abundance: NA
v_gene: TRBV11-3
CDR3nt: TGTGCCAGCACTGGGGCAGGGGCCCCAGATACGCAGTATTTT
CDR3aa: CASTGAGAPDTQYF

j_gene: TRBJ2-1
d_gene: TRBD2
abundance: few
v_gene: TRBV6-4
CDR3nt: TGTGCCAGCAGACGGACTAGCGGGGGATACAATGAGCAGTTCTTC
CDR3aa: CASRRTSGGYNEQFF

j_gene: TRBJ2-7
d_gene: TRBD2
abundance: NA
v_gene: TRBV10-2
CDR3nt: TGCGCCAGCAGCCGGACTAGCGGGAGCAACGAGCAGTACTTC
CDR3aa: CASSRTSGSNEQYF

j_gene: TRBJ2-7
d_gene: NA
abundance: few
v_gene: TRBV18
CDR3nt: TGTGCCAGCTCAGACGGCCAGGGATACGAGCAGTACTTC
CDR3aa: CASSDGQGYEQYF

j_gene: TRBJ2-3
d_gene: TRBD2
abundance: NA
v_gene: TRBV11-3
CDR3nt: TGTGCCAGCAGCTTAGATTCGAGCGGGAGGCCAGATACGCAGTATTTT
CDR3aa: CASSLDSSGRPDTQYF

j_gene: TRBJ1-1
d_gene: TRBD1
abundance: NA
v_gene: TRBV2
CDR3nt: TGTGCCAGCAGTGACCGGACAGGACGGAACACTGAAGCTTTCTTT
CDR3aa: CASSDRTGRNTEAFF

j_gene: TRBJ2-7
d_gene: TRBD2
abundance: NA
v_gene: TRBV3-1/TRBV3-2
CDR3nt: TGTGCCAGCAGCCCTGCGACTAGCGGGAGCTCCTACGAGCAGTACTTC
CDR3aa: CASSPATSGSSYEQYF

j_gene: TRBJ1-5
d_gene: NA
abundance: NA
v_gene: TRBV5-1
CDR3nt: TGCGCCAGCAGCCCCGGGGGAACAGGGAGGGTACGTAATCAGCCCCAGCATTTT
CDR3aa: CASSPGGTGRVRNQPQHF

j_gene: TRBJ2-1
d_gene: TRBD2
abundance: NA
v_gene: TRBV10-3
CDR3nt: TGTGCCATCCGGGGGACTAGCGGGAGGGCCGGCTACAATGAGCAGTTCTTC
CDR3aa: CAIRGTSGRAGYNEQFF

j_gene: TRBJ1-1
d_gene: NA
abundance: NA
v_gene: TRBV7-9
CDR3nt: TGTGCCAGCACGGAGGTAGGAGGAGAAACTGAAGCTTTCTTT
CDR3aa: CASTEVGGETEAFF

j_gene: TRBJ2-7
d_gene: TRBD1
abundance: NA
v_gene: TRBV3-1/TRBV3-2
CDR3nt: TGTGCCAGCAGCTCCGGACAGGGCTCCTACGAGCAGTACTTC
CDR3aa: CASSSGQGSYEQYF

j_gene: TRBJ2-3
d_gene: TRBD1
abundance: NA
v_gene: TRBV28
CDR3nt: TGTGCCAGCAGTTACCGGGACAGTCGAGGGGATACGCAGTATTTT
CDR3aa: CASSYRDSRGDTQYF

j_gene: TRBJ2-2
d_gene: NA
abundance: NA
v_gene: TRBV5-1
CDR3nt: TGCGCCAGCAGCTTGGAGGCACAGAATAGGAAGCCCGGGGAGCTGTTTTTT
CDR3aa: CASSLEAQNRKPGELFF

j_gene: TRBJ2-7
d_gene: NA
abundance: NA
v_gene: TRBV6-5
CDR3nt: TGTGCCAGCAGTTACTCGTGGCAGGGCAAGAGCGAGCAGTACTTC
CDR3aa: CASSYSWQGKSEQYF

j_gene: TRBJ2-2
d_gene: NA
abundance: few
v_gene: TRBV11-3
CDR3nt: TGTGCCAGCAGCTTAGGTATCCGGTTTAACACCGGGGAGCTGTTTTTT
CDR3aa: CASSLGIRFNTGELFF

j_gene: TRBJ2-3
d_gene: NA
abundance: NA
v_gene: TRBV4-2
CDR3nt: TGTGCCAGCAGCCAAGCTGCCGCGGGAGATACGCAGTATTTT
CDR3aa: CASSQAAAGDTQYF

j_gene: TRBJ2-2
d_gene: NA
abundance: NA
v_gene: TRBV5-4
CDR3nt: TGTGCCAGCCGGCAGGATAACACCGGGGAGCTGTTTTTT
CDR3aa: CASRQDNTGELFF

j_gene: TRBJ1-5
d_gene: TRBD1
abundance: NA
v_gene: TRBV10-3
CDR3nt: TGTGCCACCGCGGGACAGGGTGAAAGGACCCAGCATTTT
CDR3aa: CATAGQGERTQHF

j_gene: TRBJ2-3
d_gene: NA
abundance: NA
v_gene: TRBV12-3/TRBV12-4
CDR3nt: TGTGCCAGCAGTTCTCCTCTAAGAGATACGCAGTATTTT
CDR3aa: CASSSPLRDTQYF

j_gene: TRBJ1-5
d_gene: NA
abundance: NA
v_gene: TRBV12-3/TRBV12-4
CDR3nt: TGTGCCAGCAGCCCAGGACAACGGCCCCAGCATTTT
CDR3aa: CASSPGQRPQHF

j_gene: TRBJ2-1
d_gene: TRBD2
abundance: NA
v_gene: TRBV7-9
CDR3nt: TGTGCCAGCAGCGCGACTAGCGGCCGATGGGGGACGACCAATGAGCAGTTCTTC
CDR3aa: CASSATSGRWGTTNEQFF

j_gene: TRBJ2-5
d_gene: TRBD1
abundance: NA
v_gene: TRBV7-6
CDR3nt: TGTGCCAGCAGCTCGGCCGGGACAGGAGGAAAGACCCAGTACTTC
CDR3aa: CASSSAGTGGKTQYF

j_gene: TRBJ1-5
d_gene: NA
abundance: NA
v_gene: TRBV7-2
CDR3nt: TGTGCCAGCAGCTTAGGGGGTACAGGGAATCAGCCCCAGCATTTT
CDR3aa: CASSLGGTGNQPQHF

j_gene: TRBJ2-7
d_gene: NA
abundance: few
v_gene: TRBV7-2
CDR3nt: TGTGCCAGCAGCTCAATGAACACAGGGACCGAGCAGTACTTC
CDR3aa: CASSSMNTGTEQYF

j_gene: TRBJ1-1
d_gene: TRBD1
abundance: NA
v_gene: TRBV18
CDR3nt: TGTGCCAGCTCACCATTATCCGGGACAGGAATGAACACTGAAGCTTTCTTT
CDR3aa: CASSPLSGTGMNTEAFF

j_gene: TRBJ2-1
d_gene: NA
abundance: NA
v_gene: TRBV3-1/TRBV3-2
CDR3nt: TGTGCCAGCAGCCAACGAGGTGCCACCTACAATGAGCAGTTCTTC
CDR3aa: CASSQRGATYNEQFF

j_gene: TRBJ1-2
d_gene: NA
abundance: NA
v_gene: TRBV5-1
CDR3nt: TGCGCCAGCAGCTTTACAGCCTATGGCTACACCTTC
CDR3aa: CASSFTAYGYTF

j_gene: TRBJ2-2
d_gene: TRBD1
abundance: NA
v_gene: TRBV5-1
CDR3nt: TGCGCCAGCAGCGAAACCGGGACAGGGCTCACCGGGGAGCTGTTTTTT
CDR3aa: CASSETGTGLTGELFF

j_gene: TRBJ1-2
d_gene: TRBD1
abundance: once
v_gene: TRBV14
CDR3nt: TGTGCCAGCAGCCCTCCGGGACAGGGGCCTCCAGGGGGCTACACCTTC
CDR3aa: CASSPPGQGPPGGYTF

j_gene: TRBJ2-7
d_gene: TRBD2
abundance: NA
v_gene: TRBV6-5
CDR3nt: TGTGCCAGCAGTTCAGCTAGCGGGGCGGCCAACTACGAGCAGTACTTC
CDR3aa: CASSSASGAANYEQYF

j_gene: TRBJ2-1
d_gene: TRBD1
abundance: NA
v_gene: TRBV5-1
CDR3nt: TGCGCCAGCAGTCCTCTGGACAGGGCCTACAATGAGCAGTTCTTC
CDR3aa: CASSPLDRAYNEQFF

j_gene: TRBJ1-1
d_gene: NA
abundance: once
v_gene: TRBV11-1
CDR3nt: TGTGCCAGCAGCTTATACGGCGGCTTCACTGAAGCTTTCTTT
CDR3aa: CASSLYGGFTEAFF

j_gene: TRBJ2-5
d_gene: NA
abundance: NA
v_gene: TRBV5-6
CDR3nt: TGTGCCAGCAGCTTGGGACAGTTAAAAGAGACCCAGTACTTC
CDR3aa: CASSLGQLKETQYF

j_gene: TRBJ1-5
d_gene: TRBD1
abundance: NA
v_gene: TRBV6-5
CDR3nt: TGTGCTACAGCCGACAGGGGGCATCAGCCCCAGCATTTT
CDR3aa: CATADRGHQPQHF

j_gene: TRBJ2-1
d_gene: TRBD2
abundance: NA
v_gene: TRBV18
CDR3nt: TGTGCCAGCTCACCAGGGAGCGGACTAGCGGGAGCCAATGAGCAGTTCTTC
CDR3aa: CASSPGSGLAGANEQFF

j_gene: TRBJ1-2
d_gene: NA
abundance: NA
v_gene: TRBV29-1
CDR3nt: TGCAGCGTTGAGAAGGGGATGGGGTATGGCTACACCTTC
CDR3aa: CSVEKGMGYGYTF

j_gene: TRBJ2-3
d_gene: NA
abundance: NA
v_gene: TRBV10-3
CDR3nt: TGTGCCATCAGTGAGCCCCCAGGGAGCGGGAGCACAGATACGCAGTATTTT
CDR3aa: CAISEPPGSGSTDTQYF

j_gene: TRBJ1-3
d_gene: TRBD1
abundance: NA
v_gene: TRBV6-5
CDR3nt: TGTGCCAGCAGTCCAATTGGACAGGGGGAGAACACCATATATTTT
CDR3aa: CASSPIGQGENTIYF

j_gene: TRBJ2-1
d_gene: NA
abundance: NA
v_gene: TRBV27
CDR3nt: TGTGCCAGCAGTAGGAGCGGAAATACCTACAATGAGCAGTTCTTC
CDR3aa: CASSRSGNTYNEQFF